The present entry profiles one T cell receptor (beta chain) with its context. Antigen: not known. Produced via immunoSEQ multiplex PCR; TCRdb's table is partial and in-frame only. Of roughly 80,000 clones detected, around 84% appear once; the ten largest clones hold around 1.5%. Germline V lookup: CDR1 SGHRS, CDR2 YFSETQ. This CDR3 contains 15 residues. J gave up 0 bases and V 2 bases, and 3 bases lay outside the gene matches. This entry is derived from a study of OX40 agonist ivuxolimab in advanced cancers. Overall study: Dosing consisted of intravenous ivuxolimab at 0.01 to 10 mg/kg every 2 weeks. Patients undergoing dose escalation presented with hepatocellular carcinoma, melanoma, renal cell or head and neck cancer. Points from the study as a whole: Researchers did not determine the expanded peripheral T cells' antigen specificity. Some nonresponders also had low normalized T-cell clonal expansion.

Sequenced material: CD4+ or CD8+ T cells sorted from blood, taken in a trial of the OX40 agonist ivuxolimab. The chain is built from TRBV5-1 and TRBJ1-1, with 8 bases matching TRBD1. The receptor's source is an adult with an advanced solid tumor such as melanoma, head and neck, liver or kidney cancer. The CDR3 region is CASSFETGVNTEAFF. In DNA, the CDR3 is TGCGCCAGCAGCTTTGAGACAGGGGTGAACACTGAAGCTTTCTTT.